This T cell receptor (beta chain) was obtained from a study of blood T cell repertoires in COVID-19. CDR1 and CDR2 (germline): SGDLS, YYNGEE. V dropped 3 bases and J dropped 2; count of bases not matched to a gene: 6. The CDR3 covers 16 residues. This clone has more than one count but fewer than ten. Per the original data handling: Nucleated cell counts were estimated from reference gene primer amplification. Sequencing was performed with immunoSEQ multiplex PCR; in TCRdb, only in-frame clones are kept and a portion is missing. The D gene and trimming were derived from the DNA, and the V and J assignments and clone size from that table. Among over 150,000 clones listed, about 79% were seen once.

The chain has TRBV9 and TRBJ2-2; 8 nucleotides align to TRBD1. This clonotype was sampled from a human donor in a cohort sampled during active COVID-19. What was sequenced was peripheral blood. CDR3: CASSEGTGYNTGELFF. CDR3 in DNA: TGTGCCAGCAGCGAGGGGACAGGATATAACACCGGGGAGCTGTTTTTT.